Listed here are 9 T cell receptor beta chains from one sample, sequenced in a study of CD8 T cells in Susac syndrome. Random hexamers were used to reverse transcribe an amount of roughly 0.5 to 1 ug RNA. MiXCR, run by TCRdb on the immunoSEQ multiplex PCR reads, gives a single entry per CDR3 protein. The sample records about 180,000 distinct CDR3 sequences, over 85% being singletons. What was sequenced was CD4+ T cells from PBMCs. These receptors came from a human donor with multiple sclerosis.

This clonotype was seen a few times. This sequence joins TRBV4-2 and TRBJ2-7; tentative D call: TRBD1 (5 bases). Trimming cost V 1 base and J 7 bases, with 17 bases left between them. This CDR3 has 15 residues. Germline CDR1 and CDR2: LGHNA and YNFKEQ. CDR3 loop: CASSQATTSGREQYF. CDR3 DNA: TGTGCCAGCAGCCAAGCAACCACCTCAGGGCGAGAGCAGTACTTC.

The chain links TRBV7-3 to TRBJ1-6; D is uncertain. The CDR3 contains 12 residues. Germline V gives CDR1 SGHTA, CDR2 FQGTGA. The germline V and J ends were trimmed by 2 bases and 10 bases, with 6 bases remaining between them. The CDR3 here is CASSLLGSPLHF. The CDR3 DNA is TGTGCCAGCAGCTTATTAGGATCACCCCTCCACTTT.

The genes are TRBV3-1 and TRBJ1-2, with D tentatively TRBD1 (5 bases). V gave up 0 bases and J gave up 8 bases, with 10 bases separating them. The CDR3 has 13 amino acids. The germline gives CDR1 LGHDT, CDR2 YNNKEL (reference sequence). CDR3 nucleotides: TGTGCCAGCAGCCAAGAAAGGGGTTCGGGCTACACCTTC. Residues: CASSQERGSGYTF.

The CDR3, as DNA: TGTGCCAGTAGTACGGAGCCCCTCTCTGGGGCCAACGTCCTGACTTTC. Translating it yields CASSTEPLSGANVLTF. This sequence joins TRBV19 and TRBJ2-6; D remains unclear. Per germline, CDR1 LNHDA and CDR2 SQIVND (reference sequence). The CDR3 is made up of 16 amino acids. Trimming cost V 4 bases and J 0 bases, with 10 bases left between them.

V gene TRBV18 combines with J gene TRBJ2-7; D is unresolved. Looked up from germline, CDR1 is KGHSH and CDR2 is LQKENI. The CDR3 has 15 residues. V shed 5 bases and J shed 0 bases, with 14 bases lying between them. The CDR3 sequence is CASSTHDSFSYEQYF. CDR3 DNA sequence: TGTGCCAGCTCAACCCACGACTCTTTCTCCTACGAGCAGTACTTC.

The rearrangement links TRBV12-3 or TRBV12-4 to TRBJ2-2; 8 nucleotides line up with TRBD2. CDR3 length: 14 residues. The ends lost 6 bases at V and 1 base at J; junction bases unmatched: 1. This CDR3 is CASRLAENTGELFF. The CDR3 DNA is TGTGCCAGCAGACTAGCGGAGAACACCGGGGAGCTGTTTTTT.

This clonotype has only one observation. The V call is TRBV9, the J call TRBJ2-7, with TRBD2 matching 8 bases. CDR1 and CDR2 (germline): SGDLS, YYNGEE. There are 15 residues in the CDR3. Unmatched junction bases numbered 10, after V lost 2 bases and J lost 6 bases. The CDR3 reads CASSVLASGGGEQYF. The CDR3 coding sequence is TGTGCCAGCAGCGTTTTAGCCAGCGGGGGCGGCGAGCAGTACTTC.

The chain employs TRBV2 and TRBJ2-4; no reliable D call. The V end was cut by 4 bases, the J end by 4 bases, with 11 bases between. Germline V gene sequence: CDR1 SNHLY, CDR2 FYNNEI. The CDR3 runs 14 residues. CDR3 nucleotide sequence: TGTGCCAGCAGTGCCGAGACTCCAAAAAACATTCAGTACTTC. Amino acids: CASSAETPKNIQYF.

The genes are TRBV7-2 and TRBJ1-1, with D tentatively TRBD1 (6 bases). This CDR3 has 12 residues. V was cut by 8 bases and J by 1 base, with 8 bases left in between. Germline assignment: CDR1 SGHTA and CDR2 FQGNSA. CDR3 residues: CASQGPNTEAFF. CDR3 in DNA: TGTGCCAGCCAGGGGCCGAACACTGAAGCTTTCTTT.